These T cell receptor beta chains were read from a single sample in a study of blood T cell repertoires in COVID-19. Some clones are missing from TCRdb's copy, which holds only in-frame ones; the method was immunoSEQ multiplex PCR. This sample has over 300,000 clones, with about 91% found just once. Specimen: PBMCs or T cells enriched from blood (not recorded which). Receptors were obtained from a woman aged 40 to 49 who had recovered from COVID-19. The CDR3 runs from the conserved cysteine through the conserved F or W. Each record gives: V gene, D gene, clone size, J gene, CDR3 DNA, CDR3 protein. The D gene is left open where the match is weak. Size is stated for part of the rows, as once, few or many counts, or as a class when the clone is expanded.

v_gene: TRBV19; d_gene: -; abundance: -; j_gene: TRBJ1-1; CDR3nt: TGTGCCAGTAGTATAGATCGGACAACACTGAACACTGAAGCTTTCTTT; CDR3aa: CASSIDRTTLNTEAFF
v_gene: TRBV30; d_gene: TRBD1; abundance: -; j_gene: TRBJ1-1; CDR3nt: TGTGCCTGGAGTGTACTTGGGCAGGGGGACACTGAAGCTTTCTTT; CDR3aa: CAWSVLGQGDTEAFF
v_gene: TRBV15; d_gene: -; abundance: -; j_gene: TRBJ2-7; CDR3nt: TGTGCCACCAGCAGAGATCTAGCGATGGGTTCTCGATCCTACGAGCAGTACTTC; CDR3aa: CATSRDLAMGSRSYEQYF
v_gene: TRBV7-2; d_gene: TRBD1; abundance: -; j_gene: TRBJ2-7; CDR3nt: TGTGCCAGCAGCGCACTGGACAGGGGGCGGTACGAGCAGTACTTC; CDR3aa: CASSALDRGRYEQYF
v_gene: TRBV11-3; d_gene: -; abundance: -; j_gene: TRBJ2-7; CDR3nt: TGTGCCAGCAGCCCCCGACGGGGGACTGAGGAGCAGTACTTC; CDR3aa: CASSPRRGTEEQYF
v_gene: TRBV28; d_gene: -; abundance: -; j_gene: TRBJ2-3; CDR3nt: TGTGCCAGCAGTTTTGGCGGGGTCGATCGGGATACGCAGTATTTT; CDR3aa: CASSFGGVDRDTQYF
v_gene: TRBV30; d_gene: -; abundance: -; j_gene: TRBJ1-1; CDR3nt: TGTGGTTGGAGCTTCGGACAAAACACTGAAGCTTTCTTT; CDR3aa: CGWSFGQNTEAFF
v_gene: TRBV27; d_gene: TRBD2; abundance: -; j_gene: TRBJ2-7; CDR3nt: TGTGCCAGCGCCCGGAGAGGGACGGGAGGGGGGCAGTACTTC; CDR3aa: CASARRGTGGGQYF
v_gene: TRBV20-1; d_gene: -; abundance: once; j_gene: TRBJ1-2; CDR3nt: TGCAGTGCTACGGGGAACTATGGCTACACCTTC; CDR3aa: CSATGNYGYTF
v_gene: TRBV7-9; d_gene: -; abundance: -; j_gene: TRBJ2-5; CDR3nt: TGTGCCAGCAGCTTAGAGCGGGCTCGGGAGACCCAGTACTTC; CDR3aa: CASSLERARETQYF
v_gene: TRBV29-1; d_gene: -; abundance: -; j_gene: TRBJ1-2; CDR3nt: TGCAGCGTCGACACTTACAACTATGGCTACACCTTC; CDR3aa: CSVDTYNYGYTF
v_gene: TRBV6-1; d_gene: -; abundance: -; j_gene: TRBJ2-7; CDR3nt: TGTGCCAGCAGTGAAACGGAGGTACGGGACTACGAGCAGTACTTC; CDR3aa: CASSETEVRDYEQYF
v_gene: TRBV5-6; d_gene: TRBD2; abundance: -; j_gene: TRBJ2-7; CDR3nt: TGTGCCAGCAGCTTGGCAGGACTAGCGTCGTACGAGCAGTACTTC; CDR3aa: CASSLAGLASYEQYF
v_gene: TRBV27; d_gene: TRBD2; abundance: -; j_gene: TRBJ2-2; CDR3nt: TGTGCCAGCAGTTGGTCGACTAGCGGGAGGGCCCCCCCGAACACCGGGGAGCTGTTTTTT; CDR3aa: CASSWSTSGRAPPNTGELFF
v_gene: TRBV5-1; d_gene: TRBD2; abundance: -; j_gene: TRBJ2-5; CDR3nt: TGCGCCAGCAGCTTGGGACTAGCTTCGGGGCAAGAGACCCAGTACTTC; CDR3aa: CASSLGLASGQETQYF
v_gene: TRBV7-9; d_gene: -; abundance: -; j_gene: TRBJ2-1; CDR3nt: TGTGCCAGCAGCTTATCAGGGGCGCATTACAATGAGCAGTTCTTC; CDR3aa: CASSLSGAHYNEQFF